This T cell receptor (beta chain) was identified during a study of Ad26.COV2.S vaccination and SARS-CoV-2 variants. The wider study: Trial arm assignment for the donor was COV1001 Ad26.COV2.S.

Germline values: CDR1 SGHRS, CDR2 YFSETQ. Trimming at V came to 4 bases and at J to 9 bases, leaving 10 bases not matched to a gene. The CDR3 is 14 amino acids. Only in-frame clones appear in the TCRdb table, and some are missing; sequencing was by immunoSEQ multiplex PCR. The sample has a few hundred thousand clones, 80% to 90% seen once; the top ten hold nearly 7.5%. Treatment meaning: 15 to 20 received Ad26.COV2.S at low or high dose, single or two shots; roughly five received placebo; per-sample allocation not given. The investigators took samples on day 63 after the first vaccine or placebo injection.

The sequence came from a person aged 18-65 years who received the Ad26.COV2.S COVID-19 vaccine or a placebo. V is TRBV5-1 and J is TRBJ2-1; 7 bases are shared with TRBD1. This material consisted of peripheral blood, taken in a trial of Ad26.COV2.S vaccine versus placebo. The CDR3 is CASSLLDRVSEQFF. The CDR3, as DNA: TGCGCCAGCAGCCTGCTCGACAGGGTCAGTGAGCAGTTCTTC. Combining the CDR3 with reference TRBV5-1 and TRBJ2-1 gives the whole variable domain KAGVTQTPRYLIKTRGQQVTLSCSPISGHRSVSWYQQTPGQGLQFLFEYFSETQRNKGNFPGRFSGRQFSNSRSEMNVSTLELGDSALYLCASSLLDRVSEQFFGPGTRLTVL.